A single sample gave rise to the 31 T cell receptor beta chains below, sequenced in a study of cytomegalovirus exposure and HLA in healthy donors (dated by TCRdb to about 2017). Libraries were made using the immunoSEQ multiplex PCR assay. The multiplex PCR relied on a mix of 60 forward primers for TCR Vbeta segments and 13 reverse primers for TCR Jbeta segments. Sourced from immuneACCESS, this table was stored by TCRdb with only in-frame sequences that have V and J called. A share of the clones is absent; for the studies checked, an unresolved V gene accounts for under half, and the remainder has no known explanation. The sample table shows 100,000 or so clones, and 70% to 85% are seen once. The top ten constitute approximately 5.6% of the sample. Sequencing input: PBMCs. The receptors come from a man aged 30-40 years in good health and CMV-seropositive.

CDR3 in amino acids: CASRDKNTEAFF. In DNA, the CDR3 is TGTGCCAGTCGAGATAAGAACACTGAAGCTTTCTTT. V usage is TRBV19 and J usage is TRBJ1-1; D gene ambiguous. Trimming took off 8 bases at V and 1 base at J, with 8 bases between the two ends. From germline, CDR1 is LNHDA and CDR2 SQIVND (reference sequence). This CDR3 comprises 12 residues. The full variable domain, rest sourced from reference TRBV19 and TRBJ1-1, is DGGITQSPKYLFRKEGQNVTLSCEQNLNHDAMYWYRQDPGQGLRLIYYSQIVNDFQKGDIAEGYSVSREKKESFPLTVTSAQKNPTAFYLCASRDKNTEAFFGQGTRLTVV.

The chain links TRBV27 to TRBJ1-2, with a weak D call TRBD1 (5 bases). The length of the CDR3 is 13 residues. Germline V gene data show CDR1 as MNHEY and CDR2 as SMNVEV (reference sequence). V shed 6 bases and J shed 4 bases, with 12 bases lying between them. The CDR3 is CASRGGEGYGYTF. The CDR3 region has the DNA TGTGCCAGCAGGGGGGGGGAAGGCTATGGCTACACCTTC.

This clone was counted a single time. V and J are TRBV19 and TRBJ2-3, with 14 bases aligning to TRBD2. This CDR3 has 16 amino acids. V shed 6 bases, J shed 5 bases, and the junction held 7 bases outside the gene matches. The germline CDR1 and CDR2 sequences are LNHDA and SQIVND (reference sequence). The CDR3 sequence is CASRRGLAGERDTQYF. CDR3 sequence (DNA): TGTGCCAGTAGGAGGGGACTAGCGGGAGAACGAGATACGCAGTATTTT.

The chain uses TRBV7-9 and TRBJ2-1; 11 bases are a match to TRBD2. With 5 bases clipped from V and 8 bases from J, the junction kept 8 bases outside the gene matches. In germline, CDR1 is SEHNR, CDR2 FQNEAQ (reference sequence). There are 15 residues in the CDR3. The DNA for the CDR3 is TGTGCCAGCAGCCTGGGACTAGCGGTTAGCGATGAGCAGTTCTTC. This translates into CASSLGLAVSDEQFF.

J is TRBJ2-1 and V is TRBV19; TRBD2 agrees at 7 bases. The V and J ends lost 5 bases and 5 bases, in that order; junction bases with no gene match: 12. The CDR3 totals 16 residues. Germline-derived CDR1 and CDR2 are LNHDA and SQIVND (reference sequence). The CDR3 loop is CASSPPGIAGHNEQFF. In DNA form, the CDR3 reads TGTGCCAGTAGTCCCCCGGGGATAGCGGGTCACAATGAGCAGTTCTTC. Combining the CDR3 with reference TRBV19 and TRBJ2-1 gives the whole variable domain DGGITQSPKYLFRKEGQNVTLSCEQNLNHDAMYWYRQDPGQGLRLIYYSQIVNDFQKGDIAEGYSVSREKKESFPLTVTSAQKNPTAFYLCASSPPGIAGHNEQFFGPGTRLTVL.

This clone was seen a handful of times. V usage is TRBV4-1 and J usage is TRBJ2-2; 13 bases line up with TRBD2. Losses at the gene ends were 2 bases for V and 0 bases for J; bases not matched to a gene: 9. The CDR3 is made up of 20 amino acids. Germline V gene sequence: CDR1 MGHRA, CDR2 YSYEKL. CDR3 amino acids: CASSQKGLAGKLANTGELFF. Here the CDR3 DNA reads TGCGCCAGCAGCCAAAAGGGACTAGCGGGGAAATTGGCGAACACCGGGGAGCTGTTTTTT.

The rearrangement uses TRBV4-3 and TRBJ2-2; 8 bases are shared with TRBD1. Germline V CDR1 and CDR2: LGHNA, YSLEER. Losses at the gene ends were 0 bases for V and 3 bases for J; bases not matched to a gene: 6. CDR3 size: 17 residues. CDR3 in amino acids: CASSQERGQGYTGELFF. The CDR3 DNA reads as TGCGCCAGCAGCCAAGAAAGAGGACAGGGATACACCGGGGAGCTGTTTTTT.

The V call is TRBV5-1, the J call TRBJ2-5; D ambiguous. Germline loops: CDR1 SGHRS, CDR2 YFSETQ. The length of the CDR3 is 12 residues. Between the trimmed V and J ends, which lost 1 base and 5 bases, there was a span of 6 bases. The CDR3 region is CASSLTGETQYF. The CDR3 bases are TGCGCCAGCAGCTTGACCGGGGAGACCCAGTACTTC.

The DNA of the CDR3 is TGTGCCAGCAGGGGAAAGGGACTTATGAGGGGGGGGGATGGCTACACCTTC. This gives the protein CASRGKGLMRGGDGYTF. This chain links TRBV2 with TRBJ1-2, with TRBD1 as a possible D gene (6 bases). V lost 6 bases to trimming and J lost 6 bases, with 26 bases between them. Germline V gene data show CDR1 as SNHLY and CDR2 as FYNNEI. The CDR3 is made up of 17 amino acids.

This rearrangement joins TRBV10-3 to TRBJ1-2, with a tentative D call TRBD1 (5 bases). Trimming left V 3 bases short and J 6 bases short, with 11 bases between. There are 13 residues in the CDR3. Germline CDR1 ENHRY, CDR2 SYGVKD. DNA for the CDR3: TGTGCCATCAGTGAAATGGGGGGACATGGCTACACCTTC. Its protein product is CAISEMGGHGYTF.

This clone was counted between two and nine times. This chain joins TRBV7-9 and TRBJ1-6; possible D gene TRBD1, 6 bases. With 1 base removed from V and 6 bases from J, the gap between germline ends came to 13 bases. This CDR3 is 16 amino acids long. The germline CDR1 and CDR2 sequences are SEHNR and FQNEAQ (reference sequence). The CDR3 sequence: CASSLEPGVGNSPLHF. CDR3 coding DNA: TGTGCCAGCAGCTTAGAACCAGGGGTTGGTAATTCACCCCTCCACTTT.

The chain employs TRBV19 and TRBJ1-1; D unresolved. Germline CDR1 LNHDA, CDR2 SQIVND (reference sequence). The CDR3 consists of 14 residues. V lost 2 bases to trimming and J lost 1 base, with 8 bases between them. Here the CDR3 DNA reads TGTGCCAGTAGTATACAAGTCGGGAACACTGAAGCTTTCTTT. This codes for CASSIQVGNTEAFF.

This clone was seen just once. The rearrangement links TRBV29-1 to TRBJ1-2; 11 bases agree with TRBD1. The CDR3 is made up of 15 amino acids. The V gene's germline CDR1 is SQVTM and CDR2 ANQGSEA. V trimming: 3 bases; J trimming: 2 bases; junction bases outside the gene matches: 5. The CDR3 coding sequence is TGCAGCGTTGACGCCCGGACAGGGGGCAACTATGGCTACACCTTC. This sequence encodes CSVDARTGGNYGYTF.

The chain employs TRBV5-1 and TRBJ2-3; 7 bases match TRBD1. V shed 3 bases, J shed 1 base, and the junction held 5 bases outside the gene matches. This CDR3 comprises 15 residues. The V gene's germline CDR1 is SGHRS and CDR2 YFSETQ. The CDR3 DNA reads TGCGCCAGCAGCTCGGCCGGGACAGGCACAGATACGCAGTATTTT. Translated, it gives CASSSAGTGTDTQYF.

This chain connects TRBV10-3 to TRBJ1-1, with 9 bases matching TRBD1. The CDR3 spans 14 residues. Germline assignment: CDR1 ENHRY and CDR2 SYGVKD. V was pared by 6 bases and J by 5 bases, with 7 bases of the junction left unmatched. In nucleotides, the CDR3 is TGTGCCATCAGGAGGACAGGGGAACAAACTGAAGCTTTCTTT. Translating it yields CAIRRTGEQTEAFF.

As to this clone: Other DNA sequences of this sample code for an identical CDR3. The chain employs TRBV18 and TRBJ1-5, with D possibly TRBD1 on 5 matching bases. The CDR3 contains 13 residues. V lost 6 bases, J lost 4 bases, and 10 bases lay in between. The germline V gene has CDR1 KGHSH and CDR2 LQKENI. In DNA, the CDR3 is TGTGCCAGCTCGCCCGACAGAAATCAGCCCCAGCATTTT. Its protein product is CASSPDRNQPQHF.

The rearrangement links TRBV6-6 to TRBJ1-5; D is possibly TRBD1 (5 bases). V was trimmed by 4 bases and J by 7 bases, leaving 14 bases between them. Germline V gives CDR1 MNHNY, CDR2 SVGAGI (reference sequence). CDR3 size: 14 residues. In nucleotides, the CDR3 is TGTGCCAGCAGTTGGGGGAACCGGGAGCAGCCCCAGCATTTT. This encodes CASSWGNREQPQHF.

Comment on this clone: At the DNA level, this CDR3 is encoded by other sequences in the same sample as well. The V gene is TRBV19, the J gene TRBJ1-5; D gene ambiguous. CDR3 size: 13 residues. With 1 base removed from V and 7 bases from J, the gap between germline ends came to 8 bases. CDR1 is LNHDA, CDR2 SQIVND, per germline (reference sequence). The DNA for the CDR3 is TGTGCCAGTAGTATAGGCCGGGAGCAGCCCCAGCATTTT. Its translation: CASSIGREQPQHF.

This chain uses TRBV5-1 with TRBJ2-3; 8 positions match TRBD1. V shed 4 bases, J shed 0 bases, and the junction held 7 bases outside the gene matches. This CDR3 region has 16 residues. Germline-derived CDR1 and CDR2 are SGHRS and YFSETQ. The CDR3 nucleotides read TGCGCCAGCAGCATCCAGGGGGCCAAGAGCACAGATACGCAGTATTTT. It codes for CASSIQGAKSTDTQYF. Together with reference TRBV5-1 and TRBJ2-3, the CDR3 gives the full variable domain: KAGVTQTPRYLIKTRGQQVTLSCSPISGHRSVSWYQQTPGQGLQFLFEYFSETQRNKGNFPGRFSGRQFSNSRSEMNVSTLELGDSALYLCASSIQGAKSTDTQYFGPGTRLTVL.

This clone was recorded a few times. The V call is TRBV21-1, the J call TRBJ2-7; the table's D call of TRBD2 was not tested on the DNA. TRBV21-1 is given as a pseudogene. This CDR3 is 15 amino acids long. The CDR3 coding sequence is TGTGCCAGCAGCGTCGATCGGGGGAAAGGCTACGAGCAGTACGTC. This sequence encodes CASSVDRGKGYEQYV.

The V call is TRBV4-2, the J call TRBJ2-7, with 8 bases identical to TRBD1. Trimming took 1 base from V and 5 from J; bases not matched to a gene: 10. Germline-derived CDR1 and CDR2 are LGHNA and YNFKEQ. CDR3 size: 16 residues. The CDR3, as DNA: TGTGCCAGCAGCCAAGTTGGGGGTCAGGGGGCCCACGAGCAGTACTTC. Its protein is CASSQVGGQGAHEQYF.

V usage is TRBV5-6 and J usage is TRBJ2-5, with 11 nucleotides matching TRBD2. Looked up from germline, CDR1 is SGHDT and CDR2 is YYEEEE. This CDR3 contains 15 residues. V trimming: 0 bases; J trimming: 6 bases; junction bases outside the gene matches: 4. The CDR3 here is CASSLGLAGGQTQYF. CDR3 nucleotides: TGTGCCAGCAGCTTGGGGCTAGCGGGGGGCCAGACCCAGTACTTC.

DNA of the CDR3: TGTGCCAGCAGTGACTCGTGGGAGGGCCCTGATACGCAGTATTTT. This sequence encodes CASSDSWEGPDTQYF. The chain combines TRBV6-4 with TRBJ2-3; 7 bases are shared with TRBD2. With V trimmed by 0 bases and J by 6 bases, 6 bases remained unmatched. Germline V gene sequence: CDR1 MRHNA, CDR2 SNTAGT. The CDR3 is 15 residues long.

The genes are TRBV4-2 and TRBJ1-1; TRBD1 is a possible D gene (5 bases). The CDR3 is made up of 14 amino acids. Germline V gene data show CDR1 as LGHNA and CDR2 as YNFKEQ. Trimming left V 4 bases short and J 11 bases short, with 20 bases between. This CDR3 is CASSPNPGRGDAFF. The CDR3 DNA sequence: TGTGCCAGCAGCCCAAACCCAGGGAGGGGTGATGCTTTCTTT.

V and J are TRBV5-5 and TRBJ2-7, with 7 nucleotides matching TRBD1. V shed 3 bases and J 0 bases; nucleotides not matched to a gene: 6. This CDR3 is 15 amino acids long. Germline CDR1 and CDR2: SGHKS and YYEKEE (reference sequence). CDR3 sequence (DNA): TGTGCCAGCAGCTACGGGGACAGATACTCCTACGAGCAGTACTTC. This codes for CASSYGDRYSYEQYF. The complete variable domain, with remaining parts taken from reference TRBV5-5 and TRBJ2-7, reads DAGVTQSPTHLIKTRGQQVTLRCSPISGHKSVSWYQQVLGQGPQFIFQYYEKEERGRGNFPDRFSARQFPNYSSELNVNALLLGDSALYLCASSYGDRYSYEQYFGPGTRLTVT.

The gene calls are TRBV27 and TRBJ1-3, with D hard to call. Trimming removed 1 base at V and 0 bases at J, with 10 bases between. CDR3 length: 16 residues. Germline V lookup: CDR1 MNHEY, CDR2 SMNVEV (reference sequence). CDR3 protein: CASSLFGGSSGNTIYF. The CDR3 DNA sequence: TGTGCCAGCAGTTTATTTGGAGGCAGCTCTGGAAACACCATATATTTT.

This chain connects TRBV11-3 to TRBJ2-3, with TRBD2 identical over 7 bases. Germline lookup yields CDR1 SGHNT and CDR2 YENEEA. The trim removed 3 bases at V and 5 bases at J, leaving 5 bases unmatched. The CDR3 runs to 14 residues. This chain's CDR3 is CASSFTSEGDTQYF. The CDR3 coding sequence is TGTGCCAGCAGCTTCACTAGCGAGGGAGATACGCAGTATTTT.

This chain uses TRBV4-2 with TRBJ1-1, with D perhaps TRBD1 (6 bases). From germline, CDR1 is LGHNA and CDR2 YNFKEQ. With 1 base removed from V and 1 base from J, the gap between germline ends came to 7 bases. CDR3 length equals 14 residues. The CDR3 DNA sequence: TGTGCCAGCAGCCAAGTGGGACAGAACACTGAAGCTTTCTTT. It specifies CASSQVGQNTEAFF.

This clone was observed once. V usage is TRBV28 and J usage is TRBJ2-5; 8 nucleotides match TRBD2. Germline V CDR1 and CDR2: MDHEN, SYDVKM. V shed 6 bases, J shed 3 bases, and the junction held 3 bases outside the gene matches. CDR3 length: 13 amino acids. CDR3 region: CASSSGGKETQYF. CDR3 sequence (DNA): TGTGCCAGCAGCTCGGGGGGGAAAGAGACCCAGTACTTC.

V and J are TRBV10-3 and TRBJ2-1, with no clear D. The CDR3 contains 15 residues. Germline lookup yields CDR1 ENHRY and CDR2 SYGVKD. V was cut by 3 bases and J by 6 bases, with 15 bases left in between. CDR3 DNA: TGTGCCATCAGTGACCCCTCGAGGCATCTCAATGAGCAGTTCTTC. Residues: CAISDPSRHLNEQFF.

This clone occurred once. CDR3 sequence (DNA): TGTGCCAGTAGCCCGGGGACTAGCACCTACAATGAGCAGTTCTTC. Protein: CASSPGTSTYNEQFF. The rearrangement joins TRBV19 to TRBJ2-1; TRBD2 matches 9 bases. Trimming cost V 6 bases and J 2 bases; bases outside gene matches: 5. The germline CDR1 and CDR2 sequences are LNHDA and SQIVND (reference sequence). The CDR3 contains 15 residues.